The 27 T cell receptor beta chains listed next were all sequenced from one sample in a study of blood T cell repertoires in COVID-19. Profiling relied on immunoSEQ multiplex PCR, and the TCRdb table lists in-frame clones only, not all of them. The repertoire holds 110,000 or so clones, with less than 85% as singletons. The specimen sequenced was peripheral blood. The receptors derive from a human donor in a cohort sampled during active COVID-19.

This chain connects TRBV12-3 or TRBV12-4 to TRBJ1-5; 7 bases match TRBD1. V lost 5 bases to trimming and J lost 9 bases; unmatched junction nucleotides: 7. The CDR3 runs to 13 residues. The CDR3 nucleotides read TGTGCCAGCAGTCCGACAGGGTCAGGGCCCCAGCATTTT. Protein sequence: CASSPTGSGPQHF.

The rearrangement links TRBV19 to TRBJ2-4; tentative D call: TRBD1 (6 bases). The V gene lost 4 bases and the J gene lost 3 bases, with 16 bases spanning the gap. This CDR3 is 16 amino acids long. The germline V gene has CDR1 LNHDA and CDR2 SQIVND (reference sequence). CDR3 sequence reads: CASSTQGRGGKNIQYF. CDR3 in DNA: TGTGCCAGTAGTACGCAGGGGCGAGGCGGCAAAAACATTCAGTACTTC.

The CDR3 spells CASSAPGYRGGNQPQHF. The CDR3 DNA is TGTGCCAGCAGCGCTCCCGGCTACAGGGGGGGCAATCAGCCCCAGCATTTT. J is TRBJ1-5 and V is TRBV6-2 or TRBV6-3; TRBD1 agrees at 8 bases. This CDR3 region has 17 residues. Germline values: CDR1 MNHEY, CDR2 SVGEGT. V gave up 6 bases and J gave up 2 bases; unmatched junction bases: 12.

The chain has TRBV6-5 and TRBJ2-7; 11 positions match TRBD1. CDR3 size: 14 residues. Germline V gene data show CDR1 as MNHEY and CDR2 as SVGAGI. The V segment lost 8 bases and the J segment 4 bases; nucleotides outside the gene matches: 7. CDR3 DNA: TGTGCCAGCGCGCGGACAGGGGGCTTGTACGAGCAGTACTTC. Its translation: CASARTGGLYEQYF.

The chain has TRBV19 and TRBJ2-3, with D perhaps matching TRBD2 (7 bases). The CDR3 is 15 amino acids. Germline loops: CDR1 LNHDA, CDR2 SQIVND (reference sequence). V dropped 5 bases and J dropped 4 bases, with 16 bases sitting between them. In DNA form, the CDR3 reads TGTGCCAGTAGTGACGGGGGAGGGGGGCCAGATACGCAGTATTTT. Encoded protein: CASSDGGGGPDTQYF.

V gene TRBV18 combines with J gene TRBJ2-2; 8 positions match TRBD1. The CDR3 runs to 15 residues. Germline V CDR1 and CDR2: KGHSH, LQKENI. The junction had 5 bases not matched to a gene; V was cut back by 5 bases and J by 3 bases. CDR3 in DNA: TGTGCCAGCTCAATGGCAGGGGGCTACACCGGGGAGCTGTTTTTT. Translated: CASSMAGGYTGELFF.

V usage is TRBV19 and J usage is TRBJ1-5; TRBD1 might be the D (6 bases). With 3 bases removed from V and 1 base from J, the gap between germline ends came to 10 bases. The CDR3 covers 15 residues. The germline V gene encodes CDR1 LNHDA and CDR2 SQIVND (reference sequence). In DNA, the CDR3 is TGTGCCAGTAGTATGGCGGGGGCGAGCAATCAGCCCCAGCATTTT. This codes for CASSMAGASNQPQHF.

This chain uses TRBV29-1 with TRBJ2-7; TRBD2 matches at 7 bases. The CDR3 is 13 amino acids. Germline V gene sequence: CDR1 SQVTM, CDR2 ANQGSEA. V shed 8 bases, J shed 0 bases, and the junction held 7 bases outside the gene matches. This CDR3 is CSTWGGSSYEQYF. CDR3 nucleotides: TGCAGCACCTGGGGGGGGAGCTCCTACGAGCAGTACTTC.

The chain is built from TRBV24-1 and TRBJ1-1; weak D call: TRBD1 (6 bases). V was clipped by 9 bases and J by 9 bases, with 16 bases between them. Germline assignment: CDR1 KGHDR and CDR2 SFDVKD. The CDR3 length is 12 residues. The CDR3: CATSGGPRQAFF. CDR3 bases: TGTGCCACCTCCGGGGGGCCCCGGCAAGCTTTCTTT.

The chain is built from TRBV11-2 and TRBJ2-7, with D maybe TRBD1 (7 bases). The CDR3 sequence is 15 residues long. Trimming took off 4 bases at V and 4 bases at J, with 17 bases between the two ends. Germline V lookup: CDR1 SGHAT, CDR2 FQNNGV. The chain's CDR3 is CASSSGGTGEYEQYF. The CDR3 DNA reads as TGTGCCAGCAGCTCAGGGGGGACGGGGGAATACGAGCAGTACTTC.

This chain links TRBV5-1 with TRBJ1-2, with unresolved D. Looked up from germline, CDR1 is SGHRS and CDR2 is YFSETQ. V was pared by 5 bases and J by 4 bases, with 12 bases between. CDR3 length equals 13 residues. CDR3 sequence: CASSYRSSYGYTF. In DNA, the CDR3 is TGCGCCAGCAGTTACCGGTCATCCTATGGCTACACCTTC.

This clone was observed a single time. The chain recombines TRBV6-6 with TRBJ2-7, with 8 bases identical to TRBD1. V lost 6 bases to trimming and J lost 7 bases; unmatched junction nucleotides: 8. The CDR3 has 13 amino acids. Per the germline V gene, CDR1 is MNHNY and CDR2 is SVGAGI (reference sequence). The CDR3 reads CASRLGQAGEQYF. DNA of the CDR3: TGTGCCAGCAGGCTGGGACAGGCGGGGGAGCAGTACTTC.

The rearrangement links TRBV6-6 to TRBJ1-5, with a weak D call TRBD1 (5 bases). CDR1 is MNHNY, CDR2 SVGAGI, per germline (reference sequence). This CDR3 comprises 19 residues. V shed 5 bases and J shed 0 bases, with 23 bases lying between them. The chain's CDR3 is CASSPQVLDGIYSNQPQHF. DNA of the CDR3: TGTGCCAGCAGTCCACAGGTCTTAGACGGTATCTATAGCAATCAGCCCCAGCATTTT.

In this sample, this clone turned up once. The chain joins TRBV15 to TRBJ1-1, with D tentatively TRBD1 (6 bases). This CDR3 is 15 amino acids long. V was clipped by 3 bases and J by 1 base, with 12 bases between them. Per the germline V gene, CDR1 is LNHNV and CDR2 is YYDKDF (reference sequence). For the CDR3, the DNA is TGTGCCACCAGCAGGGTAGACAGGTCGAACACTGAAGCTTTCTTT. Protein: CATSRVDRSNTEAFF.

This clone was picked up a small number of times. The chain uses TRBV14 and TRBJ2-7; D not certain. Germline CDR1 reads SGHDN; CDR2 reads FVKESK. Trimming removed 4 bases at V and 2 bases at J, with 15 bases between. The CDR3 runs 15 residues. The CDR3 spells CASSPLQHSAYEQYF. CDR3 in DNA: TGTGCCAGCAGCCCCCTACAGCACTCGGCCTACGAGCAGTACTTC.

This rearrangement joins TRBV6-4 to TRBJ2-6; D not resolved. The CDR3 has 16 amino acids. V was clipped by 3 bases and J by 2 bases, with 11 bases between them. The germline gives CDR1 MRHNA, CDR2 SNTAGT. The CDR3 DNA follows: TGTGCCAGCAGTGAGGCGGCGCTGGCTGGGGCCAACGTCCTGACTTTC. Protein product: CASSEAALAGANVLTF.

CDR3 coding DNA: TGCGCCAGCAGCTACGGGACACTTACCTACAATGAGCAGTTCTTC. It encodes CASSYGTLTYNEQFF. The gene calls are TRBV5-1 and TRBJ2-1, with D tentatively TRBD1 (6 bases). Per germline, CDR1 SGHRS and CDR2 YFSETQ. This CDR3 has 15 amino acids. Trimming left V 3 bases short and J 2 bases short, with 12 bases between.

CDR3 sequence reads: CASSSALGPRGDTTEAFF. CDR3 DNA: TGCGCCAGCAGCAGCGCTCTAGGGCCGCGGGGAGATACCACTGAAGCTTTCTTT. The chain has TRBV5-1 and TRBJ1-1; D is uncertain. Trimming took 4 bases from V and 4 from J, leaving 26 bases between them. The CDR3 has 18 residues. Germline V gives CDR1 SGHRS, CDR2 YFSETQ.

This clone was counted a single time. CDR3 nucleotides: TGTGCCAGCAGTTTGGGACAGAACCTCTATAATTCACCCCTCCACTTT. It yields the protein CASSLGQNLYNSPLHF. The J gene is TRBJ1-6, the V gene TRBV6-2 or TRBV6-3, with 7 bases that match TRBD1. Germline V CDR1 and CDR2: MNHEY, SVGEGT. There are 16 residues in the CDR3. V trimming: 4 bases; J trimming: 3 bases; junction bases outside the gene matches: 6.

The gene calls are TRBV3-1 (or the pseudogene TRBV3-2) and TRBJ1-5; a weak D match, TRBD1 (5 bases). CDR3 length: 18 amino acids. V was cut by 4 bases and J by 2 bases, with 21 bases left in between. CDR1 is LGHDT, CDR2 YNNKEL, per germline (reference sequence). The CDR3 spells CASSPLEGALVCNQPQHF. CDR3 in DNA: TGTGCCAGCAGCCCACTTGAAGGGGCATTGGTATGCAATCAGCCCCAGCATTTT.

The gene calls are TRBV7-7 and TRBJ2-1; D is perhaps TRBD1 (6 bases). Germline V CDR1 and CDR2: SSHAT, FNYEAQ (reference sequence). This CDR3 is built from 15 residues. Trimming removed 5 bases from V and 3 bases from J, with 14 bases in between. DNA for the CDR3: TGTGCCAGCAGCCCCGGGGTAGGGGGCTACAATGAGCAGTTCTTC. This encodes CASSPGVGGYNEQFF.

This rearrangement joins TRBV6-1 to TRBJ1-5; weak D call: TRBD1 (5 bases). V was clipped by 7 bases and J by 5 bases, with 18 bases between them. The CDR3 runs 15 residues. The germline V gene has CDR1 MNHNS and CDR2 SASEGT. The DNA for the CDR3 is TGTGCCAGCATACCCGGGGCGGGGGTAGATCAGCCCCAGCATTTT. It is translated as CASIPGAGVDQPQHF.

J is TRBJ2-7 and V is TRBV5-5, with 7 bases that match TRBD1. The CDR3 is 15 residues long. V lost 0 bases, J lost 2 bases, and 5 bases stayed unmatched. Germline V gives CDR1 SGHKS, CDR2 YYEKEE (reference sequence). CDR3 DNA sequence: TGTGCCAGCAGCTTGGGACCGGGGACAGCCTACGAGCAGTACTTC. Translating it yields CASSLGPGTAYEQYF.

The chain couples TRBV5-1 to TRBJ1-4, with D perhaps matching TRBD1 (6 bases). The length of the CDR3 is 16 residues. Trimming left V 3 bases short and J 0 bases short, with 12 bases between. Germline V lookup: CDR1 SGHRS, CDR2 YFSETQ. The CDR3 is CASSSLRGTTNEKLFF. CDR3 bases: TGCGCCAGCAGCTCACTCAGGGGAACAACTAATGAAAAACTGTTTTTT.

The V and J genes are TRBV15 and TRBJ1-6; D is uncertain. The CDR3 is made up of 18 amino acids. Germline V lookup: CDR1 LNHNV, CDR2 YYDKDF (reference sequence). The V end was cut by 0 bases, the J end by 0 bases, with 12 bases between. CDR3 region: CATSRDPWESSYNSPLHF. The CDR3 bases are TGTGCCACCAGCAGAGATCCCTGGGAGAGCTCCTATAATTCACCCCTCCACTTT. Filled out from reference TRBV15 and TRBJ1-6, the complete variable domain reads DAMVIQNPRYQVTQFGKPVTLSCSQTLNHNVMYWYQQKSSQAPKLLFHYYDKDFNNEADTPDNFQSRRPNTSFCFLDIRSPGLGDTAMYLCATSRDPWESSYNSPLHFGNGTRLTVT.

DNA for the CDR3: TGTGCCAGCAGCCCAACCACAGGGGGGACTGAAGCTTTCTTT. It is translated as CASSPTTGGTEAFF. The gene calls are TRBV9 and TRBJ1-1; the match to TRBD1 covers 8 bases. CDR1 and CDR2 from the germline V gene are SGDLS and YYNGEE. The V gene end was trimmed by 4 bases and the J gene end by 5 bases; junction bases not matched to a gene: 7. This CDR3 has 14 amino acids.

The chain recombines TRBV7-9 with TRBJ1-2; TRBD1 matches 8 bases. The CDR3 loop spans 15 amino acids. Germline CDR1 SEHNR, CDR2 FQNEAQ (reference sequence). Trimming cost V 6 bases and J 6 bases; bases outside gene matches: 12. The CDR3 is CASRDSGGGVHGYTF. CDR3 DNA sequence: TGTGCCAGCAGGGATTCAGGGGGCGGGGTCCATGGCTACACCTTC.